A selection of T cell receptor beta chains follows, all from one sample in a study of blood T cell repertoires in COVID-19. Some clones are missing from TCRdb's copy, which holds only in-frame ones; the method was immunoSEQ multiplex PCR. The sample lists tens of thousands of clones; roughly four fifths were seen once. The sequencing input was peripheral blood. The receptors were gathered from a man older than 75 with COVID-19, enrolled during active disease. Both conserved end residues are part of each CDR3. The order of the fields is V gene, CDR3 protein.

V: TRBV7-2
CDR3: CASSRDRGTGELFF

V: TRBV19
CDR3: CASSKDRAGAQETQYF

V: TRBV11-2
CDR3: CASSLDLVGRGEAFF

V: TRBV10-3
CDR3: CATSGSGGNYEQYF

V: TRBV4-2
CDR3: CASSSILDYTGADTQYF

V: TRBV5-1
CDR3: CASSAGRTEAFF

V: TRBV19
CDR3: CASRPTGGVPEAFF

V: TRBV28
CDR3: CASSLLMSPLHF

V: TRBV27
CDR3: CASGDYNQPQHF

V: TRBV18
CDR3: CASSPNQGSSPLHF

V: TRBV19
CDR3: CASSIYQPAPGQAGGTFF

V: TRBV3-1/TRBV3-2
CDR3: CASSQNRGQSYGYTF

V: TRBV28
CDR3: CASSSRDWPQETQYF

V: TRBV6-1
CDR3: CASSELIGWGAFF

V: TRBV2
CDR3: CASSPDREGSGNYGFF

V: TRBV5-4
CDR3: CASSLDRRNSPLHF

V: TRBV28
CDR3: CASRLQGHNEKLFF

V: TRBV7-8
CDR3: CASSLGPSSTDTQYF

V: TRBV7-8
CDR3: CASSLVQGAPGNQPQHF

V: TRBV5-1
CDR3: CASSLSLARTDTQYF

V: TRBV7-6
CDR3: CASSYLAGGTDTQYF

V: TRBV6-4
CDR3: CASSWTSSTDTQYF

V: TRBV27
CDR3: CASSSTQGRGYTF

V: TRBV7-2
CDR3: CASSLARGLYNEQFF

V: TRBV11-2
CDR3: CASSLDLRGQVGYTF

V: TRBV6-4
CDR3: CASSDSDRGNEQFF

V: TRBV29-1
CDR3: CSVEANTDTQYF

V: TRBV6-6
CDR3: CASSYGRGLGDNEQFF

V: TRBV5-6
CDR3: CASSPDRGLPNTEAFF

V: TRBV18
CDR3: CASSSRQGQNTEAFF

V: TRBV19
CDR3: CASSITSSGTRREQFF

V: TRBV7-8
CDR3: CASSQSRGPNSPLHF

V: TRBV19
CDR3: CASSPPQGTGQPQHF

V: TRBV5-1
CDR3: CASSLPSREKLFF

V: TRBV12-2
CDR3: CASPGTGKYQPQHF

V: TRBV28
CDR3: CASRVTGLYYGYTF

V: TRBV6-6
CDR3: CASSLATGVSSGNTIYF

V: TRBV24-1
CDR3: CATSGLAGVNEQFF

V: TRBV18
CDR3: CASSPQKYRDRSVF

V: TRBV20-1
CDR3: CSARRVDTQYF

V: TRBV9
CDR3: CASSATGDYNSPLHF

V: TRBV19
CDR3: CASKKGGVYGYTF

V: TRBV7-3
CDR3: CASRSGGTDTQYF

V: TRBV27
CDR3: CASEGAFSRLGHNEQFF

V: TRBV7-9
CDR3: CASSLAGQGETQYF